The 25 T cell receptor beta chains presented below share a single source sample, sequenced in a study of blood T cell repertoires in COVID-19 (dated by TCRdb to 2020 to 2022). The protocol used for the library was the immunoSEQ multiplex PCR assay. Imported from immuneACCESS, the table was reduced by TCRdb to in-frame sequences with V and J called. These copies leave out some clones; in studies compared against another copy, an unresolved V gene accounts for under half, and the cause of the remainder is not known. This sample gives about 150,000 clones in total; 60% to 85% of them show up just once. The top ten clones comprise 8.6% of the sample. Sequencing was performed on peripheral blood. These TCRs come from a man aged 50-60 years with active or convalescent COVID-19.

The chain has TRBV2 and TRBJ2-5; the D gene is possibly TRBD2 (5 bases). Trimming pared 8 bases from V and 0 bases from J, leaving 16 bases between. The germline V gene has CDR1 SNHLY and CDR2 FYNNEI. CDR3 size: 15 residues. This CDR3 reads CASLGSPADQETQYF. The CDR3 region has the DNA TGTGCCAGCTTAGGGAGTCCGGCAGACCAAGAGACCCAGTACTTC.

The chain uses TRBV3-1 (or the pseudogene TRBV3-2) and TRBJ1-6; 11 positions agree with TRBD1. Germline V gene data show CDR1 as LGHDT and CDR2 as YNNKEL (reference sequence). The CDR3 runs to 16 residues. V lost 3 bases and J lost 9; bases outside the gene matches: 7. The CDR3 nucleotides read TGTGCCAGCAGCCAGGCCTTCGGGACAGGGGGTTCACCCCTCCACTTT. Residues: CASSQAFGTGGSPLHF.

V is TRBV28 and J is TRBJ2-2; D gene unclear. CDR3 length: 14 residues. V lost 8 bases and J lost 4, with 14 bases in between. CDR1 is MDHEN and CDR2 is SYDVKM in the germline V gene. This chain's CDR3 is CASFQKPLTGELFF. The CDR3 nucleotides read TGTGCCAGCTTCCAGAAACCTCTCACCGGGGAGCTGTTTTTT.

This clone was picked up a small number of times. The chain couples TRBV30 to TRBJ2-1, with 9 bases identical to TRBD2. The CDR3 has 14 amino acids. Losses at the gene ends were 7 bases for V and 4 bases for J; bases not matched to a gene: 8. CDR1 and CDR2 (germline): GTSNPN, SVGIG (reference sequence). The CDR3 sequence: CASHFAGGYNEQFF. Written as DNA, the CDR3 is TGTGCCTCGCATTTCGCGGGAGGGTACAATGAGCAGTTCTTC.

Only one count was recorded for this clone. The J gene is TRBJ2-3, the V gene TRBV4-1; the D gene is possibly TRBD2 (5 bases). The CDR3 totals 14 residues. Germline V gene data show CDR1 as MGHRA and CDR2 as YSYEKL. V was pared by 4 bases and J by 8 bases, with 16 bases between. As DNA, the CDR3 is TGCGCCAGCAGCCGGACTCCGAAGCTTGGTACGCAGTATTTT. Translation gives CASSRTPKLGTQYF.

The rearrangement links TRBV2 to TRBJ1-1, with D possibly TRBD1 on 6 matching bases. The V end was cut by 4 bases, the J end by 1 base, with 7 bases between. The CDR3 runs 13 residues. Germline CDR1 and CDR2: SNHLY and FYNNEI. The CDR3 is CASSAGQNTEAFF. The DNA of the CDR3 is TGTGCCAGCAGTGCGGGACAGAACACTGAAGCTTTCTTT.

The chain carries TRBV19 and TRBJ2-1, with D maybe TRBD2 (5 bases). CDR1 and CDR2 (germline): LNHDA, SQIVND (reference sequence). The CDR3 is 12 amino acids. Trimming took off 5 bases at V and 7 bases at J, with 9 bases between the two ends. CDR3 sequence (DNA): TGTGCCAGTAGTTTATCGGGAAATGAGCAGTTCTTC. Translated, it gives CASSLSGNEQFF.

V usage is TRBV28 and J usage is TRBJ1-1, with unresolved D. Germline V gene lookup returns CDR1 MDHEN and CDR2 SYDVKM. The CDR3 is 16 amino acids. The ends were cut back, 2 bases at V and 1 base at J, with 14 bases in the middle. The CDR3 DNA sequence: TGTGCCAGCAGTTTAGGCGGTGGAGCGGGGAACACTGAAGCTTTCTTT. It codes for CASSLGGGAGNTEAFF.

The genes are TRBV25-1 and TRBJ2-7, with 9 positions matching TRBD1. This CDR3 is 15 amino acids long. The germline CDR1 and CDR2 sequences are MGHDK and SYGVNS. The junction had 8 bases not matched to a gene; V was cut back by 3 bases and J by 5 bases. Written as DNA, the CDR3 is TGTGCCAGCAGTGACCCGGGACAGGGAGACGACGAGCAGTACTTC. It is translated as CASSDPGQGDDEQYF.

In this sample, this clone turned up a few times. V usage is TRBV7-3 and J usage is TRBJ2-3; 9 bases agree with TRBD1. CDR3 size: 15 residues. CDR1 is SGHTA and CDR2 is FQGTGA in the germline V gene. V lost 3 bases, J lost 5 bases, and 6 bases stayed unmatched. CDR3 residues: CASSLQQGAGDTQYF. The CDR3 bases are TGTGCCAGCAGCTTGCAACAGGGGGCTGGAGATACGCAGTATTTT.

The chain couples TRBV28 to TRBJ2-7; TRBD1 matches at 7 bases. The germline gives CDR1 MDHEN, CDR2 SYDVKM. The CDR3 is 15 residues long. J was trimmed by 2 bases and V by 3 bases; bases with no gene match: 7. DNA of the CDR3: TGTGCCAGCAGTTTGCTGACAGGGAACCCCTACGAGCAGTACTTC. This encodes CASSLLTGNPYEQYF.

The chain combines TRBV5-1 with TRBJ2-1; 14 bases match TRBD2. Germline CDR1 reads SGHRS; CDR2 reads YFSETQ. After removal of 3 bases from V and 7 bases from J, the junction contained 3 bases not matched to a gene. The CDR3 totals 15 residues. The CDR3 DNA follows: TGCGCCAGCAGCTCCGGGACTAGCGGGAGTAATGAGCAGTTCTTC. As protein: CASSSGTSGSNEQFF.

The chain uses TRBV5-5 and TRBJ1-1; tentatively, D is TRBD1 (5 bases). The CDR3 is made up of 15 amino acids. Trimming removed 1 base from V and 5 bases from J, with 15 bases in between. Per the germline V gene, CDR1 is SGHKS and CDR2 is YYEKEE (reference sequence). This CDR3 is CASSLTYIGGTEAFF. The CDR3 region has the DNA TGTGCCAGCAGCTTGACCTACATTGGGGGGACTGAAGCTTTCTTT.

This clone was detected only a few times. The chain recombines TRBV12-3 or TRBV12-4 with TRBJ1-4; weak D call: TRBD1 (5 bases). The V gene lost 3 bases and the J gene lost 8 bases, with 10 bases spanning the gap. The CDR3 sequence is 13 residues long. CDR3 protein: CASSLEGWEKLFF. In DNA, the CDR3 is TGTGCCAGCAGTTTGGAGGGGTGGGAAAAACTGTTTTTT.

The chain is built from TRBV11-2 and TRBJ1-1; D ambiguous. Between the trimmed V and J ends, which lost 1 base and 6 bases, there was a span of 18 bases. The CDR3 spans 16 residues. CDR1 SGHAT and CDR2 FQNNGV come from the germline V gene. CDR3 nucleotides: TGTGCCAGCAGCTTAGGGTGGTATATCGGGGTCGCTGAAGCTTTCTTT. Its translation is CASSLGWYIGVAEAFF. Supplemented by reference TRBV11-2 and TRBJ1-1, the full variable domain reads EAGVAQSPRYKIIEKRQSVAFWCNPISGHATLYWYQQILGQGPKLLIQFQNNGVVDDSQLPKDRFSAERLKGVDSTLKIQPAKLEDSAVYLCASSLGWYIGVAEAFFGQGTRLTVV.

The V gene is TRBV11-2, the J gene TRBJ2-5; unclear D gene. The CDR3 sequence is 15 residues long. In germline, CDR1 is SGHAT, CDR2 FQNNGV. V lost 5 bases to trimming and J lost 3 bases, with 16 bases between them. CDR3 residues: CASSLMRASKETQYF. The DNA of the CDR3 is TGTGCCAGCAGCCTAATGAGAGCGTCAAAAGAGACCCAGTACTTC.

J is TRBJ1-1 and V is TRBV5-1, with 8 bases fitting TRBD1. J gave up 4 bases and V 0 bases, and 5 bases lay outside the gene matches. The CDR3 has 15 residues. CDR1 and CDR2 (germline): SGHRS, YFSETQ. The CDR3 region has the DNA TGCGCCAGCAGCTTGGGAACCGGGACAGGCACTGAAGCTTTCTTT. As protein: CASSLGTGTGTEAFF.

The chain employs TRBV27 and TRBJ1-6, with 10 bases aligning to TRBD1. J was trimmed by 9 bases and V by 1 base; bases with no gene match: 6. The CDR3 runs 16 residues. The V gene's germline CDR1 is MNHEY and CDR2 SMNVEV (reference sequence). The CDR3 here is CASSLFSGQGISPLHF. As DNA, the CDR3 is TGTGCCAGCAGTTTATTTTCGGGACAGGGGATTTCACCCCTCCACTTT.

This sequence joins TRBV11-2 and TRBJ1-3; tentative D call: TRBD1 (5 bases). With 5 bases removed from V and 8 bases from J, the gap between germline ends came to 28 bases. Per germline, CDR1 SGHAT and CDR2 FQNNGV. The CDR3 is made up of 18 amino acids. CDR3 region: CASSQAQTWDFKSYTIYF. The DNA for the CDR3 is TGTGCCAGCAGCCAGGCCCAAACTTGGGACTTCAAGTCCTACACCATATATTTT.

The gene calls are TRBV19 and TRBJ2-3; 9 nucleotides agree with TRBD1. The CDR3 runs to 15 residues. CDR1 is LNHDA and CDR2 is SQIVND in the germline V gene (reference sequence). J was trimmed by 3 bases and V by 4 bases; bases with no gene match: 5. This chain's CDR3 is CASSTNRGLTDTQYF. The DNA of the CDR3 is TGTGCCAGTAGTACCAACAGGGGGCTGACAGATACGCAGTATTTT.

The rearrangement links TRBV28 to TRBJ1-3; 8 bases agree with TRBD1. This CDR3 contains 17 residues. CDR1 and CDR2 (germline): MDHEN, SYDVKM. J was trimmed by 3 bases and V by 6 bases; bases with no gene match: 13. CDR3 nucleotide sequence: TGTGCCAGCAGGGAATTATCGGACAGGGAAGGTGGAAACACCATATATTTT. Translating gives CASRELSDREGGNTIYF.

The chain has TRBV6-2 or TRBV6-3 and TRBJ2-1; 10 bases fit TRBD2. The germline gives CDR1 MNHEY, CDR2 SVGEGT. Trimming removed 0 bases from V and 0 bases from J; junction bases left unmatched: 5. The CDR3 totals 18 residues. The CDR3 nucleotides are TGTGCCAGCAGTTACTCGATCTCTAGCGGGGGCTCCTACAATGAGCAGTTCTTC. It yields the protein CASSYSISSGGSYNEQFF.

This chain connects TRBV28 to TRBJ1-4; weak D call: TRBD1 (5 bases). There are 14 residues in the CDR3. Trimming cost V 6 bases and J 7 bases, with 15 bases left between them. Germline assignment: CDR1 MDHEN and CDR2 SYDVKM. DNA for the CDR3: TGTGCCAGCAGGCCCCAGGGAGGTGGTGAAAAACTGTTTTTT. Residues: CASRPQGGGEKLFF.

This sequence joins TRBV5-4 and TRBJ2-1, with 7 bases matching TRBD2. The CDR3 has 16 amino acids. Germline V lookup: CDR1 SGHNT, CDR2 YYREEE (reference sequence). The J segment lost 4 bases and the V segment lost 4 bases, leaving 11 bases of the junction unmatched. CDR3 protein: CASSPYLAAGYNEQFF. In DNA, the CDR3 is TGTGCCAGCAGCCCCTACCTAGCGGCGGGGTACAATGAGCAGTTCTTC.

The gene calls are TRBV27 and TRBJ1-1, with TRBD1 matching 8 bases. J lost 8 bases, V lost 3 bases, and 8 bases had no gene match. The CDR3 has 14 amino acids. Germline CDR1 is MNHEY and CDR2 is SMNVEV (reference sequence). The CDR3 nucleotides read TGTGCCAGCAGTTTTGGACAGGGCGGCACCGAAGCTTTCTTT. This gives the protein CASSFGQGGTEAFF.